This T cell receptor (beta chain) was retrieved from a study of T-cell reconstitution after alpha-beta-depleted transplantation in children. Whole-study results and caveats: Among T cells one year after transplant, newly produced cells accounted for most counts and diversity. After transplant, at about two months, alpha-beta T cells were reportedly derived from several hundred expanded graft clones. Elevated TCRbeta diversity at day 60 was traced, in some patients, to surviving recipient T cells and thymic progenitors.

This clonotype has at least ten counts. Antigen unknown. The CDR3 is made up of 15 amino acids. V shed 4 bases and J shed 2 bases, with 10 bases lying between them. Germline V CDR1 and CDR2: KGHDR, SFDVKD. The TCRbeta library incorporated unique molecular identifiers. From the PCR reads, TCRdb called clonotypes with MiXCR, one entry per CDR3 protein. The sample holds about 110,000 distinct CDR3 sequences, approximately 6.9% seen once. The input for sequencing was PBMCs, mostly from graft donor cells, taken 360 days after TCRalphabeta/CD19-depleted stem cell transplant. This TCR was recovered from a male patient between 2 and 15 years old who had a stem cell transplant for acute lymphoblastic leukemia, so the T cells may come from the graft donor. V is TRBV24-1 and J is TRBJ2-2; no clear D gene. This CDR3 reads CATSERQPNTGELFF. The CDR3, as DNA: TGTGCCACCAGTGAACGGCAGCCTAACACCGGGGAGCTGTTTTTT.